This TCR beta chain was observed in a study of identical twins. General observations from the study: Fewer insertions marked abundant cord blood beta clonotypes; young adult naive trended weakly, memory not at all. Out-of-frame alpha sequences common to twins exhibited a surplus of low generation probability. Excess sharing between twins was weaker in beta out-of-frame sequences.

V dropped 5 bases and J dropped 8 bases, with 19 bases sitting between them. The CDR3 is made up of 15 amino acids. Germline lookup yields CDR1 SGHVS and CDR2 FQNEAQ. Healthy Caucasian donors formed the entire cohort. Details on this clonotype: Its antigen remains unidentified.

TCRdb reprocessed the 5' RACE reads via MiXCR and lists one record per CDR3 protein. Of roughly 240,000 distinct CDR3 sequences in the sample, approximately 6.8% are singletons; the top ten hold under 7%. The same data also contributed to another study, on yellow fever vaccine responses in identical twins.

The chain uses TRBV7-8 and TRBJ2-1; a weak D match, TRBD2 (7 bases). Sequencing used CD8+ T cells sorted from blood. The source of this sequence is a woman younger than 30 in good health. The CDR3 spells CASSPNRGDIHEQFF. The CDR3 DNA reads TGTGCCAGCAGCCCCAACCGGGGGGACATCCATGAGCAGTTCTTC.